The rows below give T cell receptor beta chains drawn from one sample of a study of cytomegalovirus exposure and HLA in healthy donors. The protocol was immunoSEQ multiplex PCR, while the TCRdb copy is restricted to in-frame clones and leaves out a portion. This table has 100,000 to 150,000 clones, about three quarters appearing once. Sequencing was done on a sample of PBMCs. These receptors all stem from a man aged 25-45 years in good health and CMV-seronegative. Both conserved end residues are part of each CDR3. The D gene is left open where the match is weak. Clone size is stated in some rows and not others, as once, few, many or a class when expanded.

CDR3: CASSLNYVNTEAFF; DNA: TGTGCCAGCAGCTTAAATTATGTGAACACTGAAGCTTTCTTT; J: TRBJ1-1; length: 14; size: NA; D: NA; V: TRBV7-9
CDR3: CASSLFGVGGSSYNEQFF; DNA: TGTGCCAGCAGCTTATTCGGGGTGGGAGGGAGCTCCTACAATGAGCAGTTCTTC; J: TRBJ2-1; length: 18; size: NA; D: TRBD2; V: TRBV11-2
CDR3: CASSGRGAAYEQYF; DNA: TGTGCCAGCAGTGGGCGGGGGGCCGCCTACGAGCAGTACTTC; J: TRBJ2-7; length: 14; size: NA; D: TRBD2; V: TRBV6-6
CDR3: CASSLGQAAYGYTF; DNA: TGTGCCAGCAGCTTGGGACAGGCTGCCTATGGCTACACCTTC; J: TRBJ1-2; length: 14; size: NA; D: NA; V: TRBV5-5
CDR3: CASSTDRGYTEAFF; DNA: TGTGCCAGCAGTACAGACAGGGGCTACACTGAAGCTTTCTTT; J: TRBJ1-1; length: 14; size: NA; D: TRBD1; V: TRBV2
CDR3: CASRQGTGGDYEQYF; DNA: TGTGCCAGCAGACAAGGGACAGGGGGCGACTACGAGCAGTACTTC; J: TRBJ2-7; length: 15; size: NA; D: TRBD1; V: TRBV7-3
CDR3: CASSGTGEVDEQYF; DNA: TGCGCCAGCAGCGGGACAGGGGAAGTGGACGAGCAGTACTTC; J: TRBJ2-7; length: 14; size: NA; D: TRBD1; V: TRBV5-1
CDR3: CASSVHQGAGELFF; DNA: TGTGCCAGCAGCGTCCATCAGGGGGCCGGGGAGCTGTTTTTT; J: TRBJ2-2; length: 14; size: NA; D: TRBD1; V: TRBV9
CDR3: CASSLTGGGTEAFF; DNA: TGTGCCAGCTCACTGACAGGGGGCGGCACTGAAGCTTTCTTT; J: TRBJ1-1; length: 14; size: NA; D: TRBD1; V: TRBV18
CDR3: CASSQVWLAGGGQYF; DNA: TGCGCCAGCAGCCAAGTTTGGCTAGCGGGTGGTGGGCAGTACTTC; J: TRBJ2-7; length: 15; size: NA; D: TRBD2; V: TRBV4-3
CDR3: CASSYSGQVTDTQYF; DNA: TGTGCCAGCAGTTACTCGGGACAGGTTACGGATACGCAGTATTTT; J: TRBJ2-3; length: 15; size: NA; D: TRBD1; V: TRBV6-5
CDR3: CASSPSSGERGSNEQFF; DNA: TGTGCCAGCAGCCCTTCCTCGGGGGAGCGGGGGAGCAATGAGCAGTTCTTC; J: TRBJ2-1; length: 17; size: NA; D: TRBD2; V: TRBV27
CDR3: CASSLLGLQGTGELFF; DNA: TGTGCCAGCAGTTTATTAGGCTTACAGGGCACCGGGGAGCTGTTTTTT; J: TRBJ2-2; length: 16; size: NA; D: NA; V: TRBV27
CDR3: CASSRRGYNSPLHF; DNA: TGTGCCAGCAGTAGACGGGGATATAATTCACCCCTCCACTTT; J: TRBJ1-6; length: 14; size: NA; D: NA; V: TRBV7-3
CDR3: CASSQSGADTQYF; DNA: TGCGCCAGCAGCCAAAGCGGGGCGGATACGCAGTATTTT; J: TRBJ2-3; length: 13; size: NA; D: TRBD2; V: TRBV4-1
CDR3: CASSPLTGGPDTQYF; DNA: TGTGCCAGCTCACCTCTAACGGGGGGACCAGATACGCAGTATTTT; J: TRBJ2-3; length: 15; size: NA; D: TRBD2; V: TRBV18
CDR3: CAWSPPYFEQYF; DNA: TGTGCCTGGAGTCCACCCTATTTCGAGCAGTACTTC; J: TRBJ2-7; length: 12; size: few; D: NA; V: TRBV30
CDR3: CASREQGYSNQPQHF; DNA: TGTGCCAGCAGGGAACAGGGGTACTCCAATCAGCCCCAGCATTTT; J: TRBJ1-5; length: 15; size: few; D: TRBD1; V: TRBV6-4
CDR3: CASSQEGRGWNGYTF; DNA: TGCGCCAGCAGCCAAGAGGGTAGGGGTTGGAATGGCTACACCTTC; J: TRBJ1-2; length: 15; size: NA; D: NA; V: TRBV4-1
CDR3: CASSYRGTDTQYF; DNA: TGTGCCAGCAGCTATAGGGGTACAGATACGCAGTATTTT; J: TRBJ2-3; length: 13; size: NA; D: NA; V: TRBV7-2
CDR3: CASTRQGLAPEAFF; DNA: TGTGCCAGTACACGACAGGGTTTAGCCCCTGAAGCTTTCTTT; J: TRBJ1-1; length: 14; size: NA; D: TRBD1; V: TRBV19
CDR3: CASSSQGALSTDTQYF; DNA: TGTGCCAGCAGTTCCCAGGGGGCACTCAGCACAGATACGCAGTATTTT; J: TRBJ2-3; length: 16; size: NA; D: TRBD1; V: TRBV7-3
CDR3: CASSGERGGFETQYF; DNA: TGTGCCAGCAGCGGCGAGCGGGGGGGCTTCGAGACCCAGTACTTC; J: TRBJ2-5; length: 15; size: once; D: TRBD2; V: TRBV7-6
CDR3: CATSQGYTDTQYF; DNA: TGCGCCACCTCACAGGGATACACAGATACGCAGTATTTT; J: TRBJ2-3; length: 13; size: NA; D: NA; V: TRBV5-1
CDR3: CASSLEQGRNSYNSPLHF; DNA: TGTGCCAGCAGCTTGGAACAGGGGAGGAACTCCTATAATTCACCCCTCCACTTT; J: TRBJ1-6; length: 18; size: NA; D: TRBD1; V: TRBV7-7
CDR3: CASSRTWTGVEQYF; DNA: TGCGCCAGCAGCCGCACTTGGACAGGGGTAGAGCAGTACTTC; J: TRBJ2-7; length: 14; size: NA; D: TRBD1; V: TRBV4-1
CDR3: CASSRNSDRIHGYTF; DNA: TGTGCCAGCAGCCGAAACTCGGACAGGATACATGGCTACACCTTC; J: TRBJ1-2; length: 15; size: NA; D: TRBD1; V: TRBV7-9
CDR3: CASSSVGAYEQYF; DNA: TGTGCCAGTAGTTCGGTAGGGGCCTACGAGCAGTACTTC; J: TRBJ2-7; length: 13; size: NA; D: NA; V: TRBV19
CDR3: CASSSLAGSYNEQFF; DNA: TGTGCCAGCAGCTCTCTAGCGGGCTCCTACAATGAGCAGTTCTTC; J: TRBJ2-1; length: 15; size: few; D: TRBD2; V: TRBV7-3
CDR3: CSVGAGGGSNYGYTF; DNA: TGCAGCGTTGGGGCGGGGGGAGGGTCGAACTATGGCTACACCTTC; J: TRBJ1-2; length: 15; size: NA; D: NA; V: TRBV29-1
CDR3: CASSQGLAADTQYF; DNA: TGCGCCAGCAGCCAAGGACTAGCCGCGGATACGCAGTATTTT; J: TRBJ2-3; length: 14; size: NA; D: TRBD2; V: TRBV4-3
CDR3: CASRGAPNEKLFF; DNA: TGTGCCAGCAGAGGGGCACCGAATGAAAAACTGTTTTTT; J: TRBJ1-4; length: 13; size: NA; D: NA; V: TRBV5-4
CDR3: CASSLGSDLTGNTIYF; DNA: TGTGCCAGCAGCTTAGGGAGCGATTTGACTGGAAACACCATATATTTT; J: TRBJ1-3; length: 16; size: NA; D: NA; V: TRBV13
CDR3: CASSYSKDTNTGELFF; DNA: TGTGCCAGCAGTTACTCGAAGGACACGAACACCGGGGAGCTGTTTTTT; J: TRBJ2-2; length: 16; size: NA; D: NA; V: TRBV6-5
CDR3: CASSQAARGGAEQYF; DNA: TGCGCCAGCAGCCAAGCGGCTCGGGGCGGGGCAGAGCAGTACTTC; J: TRBJ2-7; length: 15; size: NA; D: NA; V: TRBV4-1
CDR3: CASSADRGRTGELFF; DNA: TGTGCCAGCAGCGCGGACAGGGGTAGGACCGGGGAGCTGTTTTTT; J: TRBJ2-2; length: 15; size: NA; D: TRBD1; V: TRBV5-4
CDR3: CASSRTGGLNTEAFF; DNA: TGTGCCAGCAGTAGGACAGGGGGGTTGAACACTGAAGCTTTCTTT; J: TRBJ1-1; length: 15; size: NA; D: TRBD1; V: TRBV9
CDR3: CASSWTSENTDTQYF; DNA: TGTGCCAGCAGCTGGACTAGCGAGAACACAGATACGCAGTATTTT; J: TRBJ2-3; length: 15; size: NA; D: TRBD2; V: TRBV6-5
CDR3: CASSATGVGSYEQYF; DNA: TGTGCCAGCAGTGCGACAGGGGTTGGGTCCTACGAGCAGTACTTC; J: TRBJ2-7; length: 15; size: NA; D: TRBD1; V: TRBV28
CDR3: CASSGGTGGTDTQYF; DNA: TGTGCCAGCAGCGGAGGGACAGGGGGAACAGATACGCAGTATTTT; J: TRBJ2-3; length: 15; size: NA; D: TRBD1; V: TRBV9
CDR3: CASSLQGPSTDTQYF; DNA: TGTGCCAGCAGTTTACAGGGGCCTAGCACAGATACGCAGTATTTT; J: TRBJ2-3; length: 15; size: NA; D: NA; V: TRBV28
CDR3: CASSSGLRLDTQYF; DNA: TGTGCCAGCAGTTCGGGACTCCGCCTAGATACGCAGTATTTT; J: TRBJ2-3; length: 14; size: NA; D: NA; V: TRBV13
CDR3: CASSLLAGTGSDTQYF; DNA: TGTGCCAGCAGCCTACTAGCGGGGACTGGGAGCGATACGCAGTATTTT; J: TRBJ2-3; length: 16; size: NA; D: TRBD2; V: TRBV6-4
CDR3: CANRDSNYGYTF; DNA: TGTGCCAACCGGGATTCTAACTATGGCTACACCTTC; J: TRBJ1-2; length: 12; size: NA; D: NA; V: TRBV2
CDR3: CASSPPREEQYF; DNA: TGTGCCAGCTCACCACCGAGGGAAGAGCAGTACTTC; J: TRBJ2-7; length: 12; size: NA; D: NA; V: TRBV18
CDR3: CASSPSLGGASEKLFF; DNA: TGTGCCAGCAGCCCCAGCTTGGGGGGGGCGAGTGAAAAACTGTTTTTT; J: TRBJ1-4; length: 16; size: few; D: NA; V: TRBV7-9
CDR3: CASSFTGTSNQPQHF; DNA: TGTGCCAGCAGTTTTACAGGGACTAGCAATCAGCCCCAGCATTTT; J: TRBJ1-5; length: 15; size: few; D: NA; V: TRBV6-1
CDR3: CASSIRDRGSYEQYF; DNA: TGTGCCAGTAGCATCCGGGACAGAGGCTCCTACGAGCAGTACTTC; J: TRBJ2-7; length: 15; size: NA; D: TRBD1; V: TRBV19
CDR3: CASTLGPNYGYTF; DNA: TGTGCCAGCACCCTGGGGCCTAACTATGGCTACACCTTC; J: TRBJ1-2; length: 13; size: few; D: NA; V: TRBV7-9
CDR3: CASSLSSYNEQFF; DNA: TGTGCCAGCAGTTTGAGCTCCTACAATGAGCAGTTCTTC; J: TRBJ2-1; length: 13; size: NA; D: NA; V: TRBV27
CDR3: CASSPTGVGYEQYF; DNA: TGTGCCAGCTCACCAACAGGTGTCGGGTACGAGCAGTACTTC; J: TRBJ2-7; length: 14; size: NA; D: NA; V: TRBV18
CDR3: CASSLHSWDNEQFF; DNA: TGTGCCAGCAGCTTGCACAGTTGGGACAATGAGCAGTTCTTC; J: TRBJ2-1; length: 14; size: NA; D: NA; V: TRBV5-6
CDR3: CAWGQGNTYEQYF; DNA: TGTGCCTGGGGACAGGGGAATACCTACGAGCAGTACTTC; J: TRBJ2-7; length: 13; size: NA; D: TRBD1; V: TRBV30
CDR3: CASSTGTHYGYTF; DNA: TGTGCCAGCAGCACAGGGACCCACTATGGCTACACCTTC; J: TRBJ1-2; length: 13; size: NA; D: NA; V: TRBV11-2
CDR3: CASSLRTSRDTGELFF; DNA: TGTGCCAGCTCACTACGGACTAGTCGTGACACCGGGGAGCTGTTTTTT; J: TRBJ2-2; length: 16; size: NA; D: TRBD2; V: TRBV18
CDR3: CASSKLARDEQFF; DNA: TGTGCCAGCAGTAAGCTAGCGCGGGATGAGCAGTTCTTC; J: TRBJ2-1; length: 13; size: NA; D: NA; V: TRBV28